One and the same sample provided the 17 T cell receptor beta chains below, sequenced in a study of blood T cell repertoires in COVID-19. The repertoire was sequenced with immunoSEQ multiplex PCR; TCRdb's copy has only in-frame clones and lacks some. The sample has 150,000 or so clones; around 82% are singletons. Sample: peripheral blood. These receptors came from a human donor with acute or convalescent COVID-19. The donor label of this sample is uncertain.

V usage is TRBV7-7 and J usage is TRBJ1-6; D unclear. The germline V and J ends were trimmed by 1 base and 7 bases, with 5 bases remaining between them. Germline V CDR1 and CDR2: SSHAT, FNYEAQ (reference sequence). This CDR3 has 13 amino acids. The CDR3 spells CASSLDRNSPLHF. The DNA for the CDR3 is TGTGCCAGCAGCTTAGATAGAAATTCACCCCTCCACTTT.

A single count supports this clone. The chain uses TRBV9 and TRBJ1-4; TRBD1 agrees at 7 bases. The V gene's germline CDR1 is SGDLS and CDR2 YYNGEE. Trimming removed 1 base from V and 4 bases from J; junction bases left unmatched: 7. The CDR3 extends over 16 amino acids. The CDR3 bases are TGTGCCAGCAGCGTAAGAGGGGGCGCAGATAATGAAAAACTGTTTTTT. It encodes CASSVRGGADNEKLFF.

The CDR3 loop reads CASSQGARGEKLFF. The CDR3 nucleotides are TGCGCCAGCAGCCAGGGGGCGCGGGGTGAAAAACTGTTTTTT. The rearrangement uses TRBV5-1 and TRBJ1-4; 8 bases agree with TRBD1. The CDR3 has 14 amino acids. V was clipped by 4 bases and J by 7 bases; unmatched bases: 6. Germline V gene sequence: CDR1 SGHRS, CDR2 YFSETQ.

The chain recombines TRBV6-2 or TRBV6-3 with TRBJ2-7; 8 bases agree with TRBD1. Germline lookup yields CDR1 MNHEY and CDR2 SVGEGT. There are 14 residues in the CDR3. Trimming at V came to 2 bases and at J to 2 bases, leaving 2 bases not matched to a gene. CDR3 in DNA: TGTGCCAGCAGTTACGGACAGGGTCCCTACGAGCAGTACTTC. Translation gives CASSYGQGPYEQYF.

The gene calls are TRBV6-2 or TRBV6-3 and TRBJ2-5; 7 bases are shared with TRBD2. Losses at the gene ends were 0 bases for V and 5 bases for J; bases not matched to a gene: 9. This CDR3 contains 16 residues. Germline V CDR1 and CDR2: MNHEY, SVGEGT. CDR3 sequence (DNA): TGTGCCAGCAGTTACTCCGCGGGGAGGGGAGAGGAGACCCAGTACTTC. Its protein product is CASSYSAGRGEETQYF.

The chain employs TRBV20-1 and TRBJ1-2; D is unclear. The V gene's germline CDR1 is DFQATT and CDR2 SNEGSKA (reference sequence). CDR3 length: 9 amino acids. The CDR3 region is CRPSGGYTF. The DNA of the CDR3 is TGCAGGCCCTCGGGTGGCTACACCTTC.

This clone turned up a few times. V and J are TRBV7-3 and TRBJ2-2, with D possibly TRBD2 on 6 matching bases. This CDR3 has 15 residues. Germline V CDR1 and CDR2: SGHTA, FQGTGA. V was shortened by 2 bases and J by 7 bases, with 14 bases between the two germline ends. The DNA of the CDR3 is TGTGCCAGCAGCTTATCAGGGACTTTGGGCGGGGAGCTGTTTTTT. Residues: CASSLSGTLGGELFF.

The rearrangement uses TRBV15 and TRBJ1-2, with TRBD1 matching over 8 bases. This CDR3 is built from 16 residues. The junction had 10 bases not matched to a gene; V was cut back by 2 bases and J by 5 bases. The germline V gene has CDR1 LNHNV and CDR2 YYDKDF (reference sequence). DNA of the CDR3: TGTGCCACCAGCAGATCTGAGAAGACAGGGGCTTATGGCTACACCTTC. It encodes CATSRSEKTGAYGYTF.

This clone appeared once. This sequence joins TRBV7-2 and TRBJ2-5; 10 bases are shared with TRBD2. Germline trimming cut 0 bases from V and 7 bases from J; bases unmatched to any gene: 5. The CDR3 covers 15 residues. In germline, CDR1 is SGHTA, CDR2 FQGNSA. CDR3 coding DNA: TGTGCCAGCAGCTTAGCATCGACTAGCGGGCCGACCCAGTACTTC. Amino acid sequence: CASSLASTSGPTQYF.

This chain links TRBV5-4 with TRBJ2-2; perhaps TRBD1 as D (6 bases). The germline gives CDR1 SGHNT, CDR2 YYREEE (reference sequence). Trimming pared 3 bases from V and 5 bases from J, leaving 14 bases between. CDR3 length equals 15 residues. CDR3 coding DNA: TGTGCCAGCAGCTCAAACAGGGAAAGGACCGGGGAGCTGTTTTTT. It specifies CASSSNRERTGELFF.

V gene TRBV12-5 combines with J gene TRBJ1-6; D is unclear. V lost 11 bases to trimming and J lost 0 bases, with 11 bases between them. This CDR3 contains 14 residues. Germline V gene data show CDR1 as LGHNT and CDR2 as FRNRAP. CDR3 region: CAHDEGSYNSPLHF. CDR3 coding DNA: TGTGCTCACGACGAGGGCTCCTATAATTCACCCCTCCACTTT.

The rearrangement joins TRBV6-5 to TRBJ2-2; D is unclear. Trimming pared 8 bases from V and 0 bases from J, leaving 13 bases between. The germline CDR1 and CDR2 sequences are MNHEY and SVGAGI. CDR3 length equals 15 residues. This CDR3 reads CASLEQLSNTGELFF. CDR3 nucleotide sequence: TGTGCCAGCCTTGAGCAACTATCGAACACCGGGGAGCTGTTTTTT.

This rearrangement joins TRBV6-5 to TRBJ2-2, with TRBD1 identical over 10 bases. Trimming removed 9 bases from V and 7 bases from J; junction bases left unmatched: 8. The CDR3 spans 14 residues. Germline V gene lookup returns CDR1 MNHEY and CDR2 SVGAGI. The CDR3 region has the DNA TGTGCCAGTCGACAGGGGGCTTACAACGGGGAGCTGTTTTTT. Amino acid sequence: CASRQGAYNGELFF.

Here the CDR3 DNA reads TGTGCCAGCGACGCAGGGGGCAGGGGAGGCAATCAGCCCCAGCATTTT. Translation gives CASDAGGRGGNQPQHF. The rearrangement uses TRBV19 and TRBJ1-5, with 8 bases lining up with TRBD1. The CDR3 runs to 16 residues. The J segment lost 2 bases and the V segment lost 9 bases, leaving 12 bases of the junction unmatched. CDR1 is LNHDA, CDR2 SQIVND, per germline (reference sequence).

This sequence joins TRBV4-2 and TRBJ1-4, with a weak D call TRBD1 (6 bases). The CDR3 sequence is 14 residues long. The V end was cut by 4 bases, the J end by 8 bases, with 14 bases between. Looked up from germline, CDR1 is LGHNA and CDR2 is YNFKEQ. The CDR3 nucleotides read TGTGCCAGCAGCCCCCCCCGGCAGGGGGAAAAACTGTTTTTT. Its protein product is CASSPPRQGEKLFF.

V gene TRBV19 combines with J gene TRBJ1-4; 8 bases agree with TRBD1. Germline CDR1 LNHDA, CDR2 SQIVND (reference sequence). J lost 0 bases, V lost 4 bases, and 4 bases had no gene match. The CDR3 covers 16 residues. In DNA, the CDR3 is TGTGCCAGTAGTACCCCGGGACAGGCAACTAATGAAAAACTGTTTTTT. This translates into CASSTPGQATNEKLFF.

This clone was recorded once. The genes are TRBV18 and TRBJ1-3, with D hard to call. CDR1 is KGHSH, CDR2 LQKENI, per germline. V was shortened by 3 bases and J by 0 bases, with 6 bases between the two germline ends. The CDR3 is 14 amino acids. The CDR3 spells CASSPAASGNTIYF. The CDR3 region has the DNA TGTGCCAGCTCACCGGCGGCCTCTGGAAACACCATATATTTT.